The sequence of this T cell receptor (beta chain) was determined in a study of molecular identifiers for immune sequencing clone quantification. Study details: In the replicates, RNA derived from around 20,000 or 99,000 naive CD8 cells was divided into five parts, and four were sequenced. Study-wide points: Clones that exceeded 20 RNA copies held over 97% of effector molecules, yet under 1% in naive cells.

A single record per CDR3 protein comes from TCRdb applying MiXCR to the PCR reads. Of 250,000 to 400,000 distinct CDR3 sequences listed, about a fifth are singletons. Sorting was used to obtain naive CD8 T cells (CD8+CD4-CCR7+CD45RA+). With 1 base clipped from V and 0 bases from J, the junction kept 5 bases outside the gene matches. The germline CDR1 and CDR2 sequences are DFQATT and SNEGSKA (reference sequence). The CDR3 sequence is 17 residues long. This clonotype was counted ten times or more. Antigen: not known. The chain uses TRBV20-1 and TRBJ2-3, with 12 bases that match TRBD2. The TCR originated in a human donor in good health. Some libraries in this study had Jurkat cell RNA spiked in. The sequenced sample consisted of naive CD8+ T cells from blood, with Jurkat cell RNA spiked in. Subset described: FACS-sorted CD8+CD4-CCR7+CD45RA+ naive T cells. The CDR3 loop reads CSARVLAGGQSTDTQYF. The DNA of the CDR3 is TGCAGTGCTAGAGTACTAGCGGGGGGCCAAAGCACAGATACGCAGTATTTT.